This is a list of T cell receptor beta chains from one sample in a study of a mutant IDH1 vaccine in newly diagnosed glioma. Profiling relied on immunoSEQ multiplex PCR, and the TCRdb table lists in-frame clones only, not all of them. The top ten hold 0.55% to 0.7% of the sample, which has approximately 110,000 clones, under 90% seen once. These receptors have no identified antigens. The starting material was PBMCs, obtained from a glioma patient whose treatment included an IDH1 peptide vaccine. These receptor sequences come from a woman aged 45-65 years with glioma. The CDR3 runs from the conserved cysteine through the conserved F or W. A D gene is named only where the DNA matches it firmly. Clone sizes are given selectively: once, few, many, or a class where the clone is expanded.

>TRBV15|TRBJ1-3|-|TRBD1
CATSRPGTAGNTIYF
TGTGCCACCAGCAGGCCTGGGACAGCCGGAAACACCATATATTTT
>TRBV9|TRBJ2-5|-|TRBD2
CASSVGGRLAGQETQYF
TGTGCCAGCAGCGTAGGGGGACGACTAGCGGGTCAAGAGACCCAGTACTTC
>TRBV21-1|TRBJ2-2|-|-
CASSPYGTNTGELFF
TGTGCCAGCAGCCCTTACGGGACCAACACCGGGGAGCTGTTTTTT
>TRBV2|TRBJ1-5|-|TRBD1
CASSHDRGRIMSRQPQHF
TGTGCCAGCAGCCACGACAGGGGACGGATTATGAGCCGTCAGCCCCAGCATTTT
>TRBV6-5|TRBJ2-7|-|-
CASSFVSTRGRGEQYF
TGTGCCAGCAGTTTCGTCTCTACCAGGGGAAGAGGTGAGCAGTACTTC
>TRBV27|TRBJ2-7|-|-
CASSLKEGPYEQYF
TGTGCCAGCAGTTTAAAGGAGGGGCCGTACGAGCAGTACTTC
>TRBV27|TRBJ1-5|-|-
CASSFTLTNNQPQHF
TGTGCCAGCAGTTTTACACTGACAAACAATCAGCCCCAGCATTTT
>TRBV9|TRBJ2-2|-|TRBD2
CASSPLAGKAGELFF
TGTGCCAGTTCCCCTTTAGCGGGAAAGGCCGGGGAGCTGTTTTTT
>TRBV5-1|TRBJ2-1|once|TRBD2
CASSLVVGGPSWEQFF
TGCGCCAGCAGCTTGGTGGTGGGAGGGCCCTCTTGGGAGCAGTTCTTC
>TRBV5-1|TRBJ2-7|-|TRBD1
CASRLGQGNYEQYF
TGCGCCAGCAGATTGGGACAGGGGAATTACGAGCAGTACTTC
>TRBV5-1|TRBJ1-4|-|TRBD1
CASSLRQGDEKLFF
TGCGCCAGCAGCTTACGACAGGGTGACGAAAAACTGTTTTTT
>TRBV7-9|TRBJ2-1|-|TRBD2
CASSPGLAGGPRNEQFF
TGTGCCAGCAGCCCCGGACTAGCGGGAGGGCCAAGGAATGAGCAGTTCTTC
>TRBV2|TRBJ1-2|-|-
CASRNRPKRTYGYTF
TGTGCCAGCAGAAACAGGCCCAAGAGGACCTATGGCTACACCTTC
>TRBV7-2|TRBJ2-5|-|TRBD2
CASSPTLAVRETQYF
TGTGCCAGCAGCCCAACACTAGCGGTCCGGGAGACCCAGTACTTC
>TRBV7-8|TRBJ1-4|-|-
CASSLRGGGSVPTGANEKLFF
TGTGCCAGCAGCTTAAGGGGCGGTGGGTCAGTACCTACTGGCGCTAATGAAAAACTGTTTTTT
>TRBV11-2|TRBJ1-1|-|TRBD1
CASSLATGTAFF
TGTGCCAGCAGCTTAGCGACAGGGACAGCTTTCTTT
>TRBV7-2|TRBJ2-3|-|TRBD2
CASSQLAGADTQYF
TGTGCCAGCAGCCAACTAGCGGGAGCGGATACGCAGTATTTT
>TRBV12-5|TRBJ2-1|-|-
CASALGFGGEQFF
TGTGCTAGTGCCCTGGGGTTCGGGGGAGAGCAGTTCTTC
>TRBV29-1|TRBJ2-7|-|-
CSVEGTGAGLYEQYF
TGCAGCGTTGAAGGGACCGGGGCAGGACTCTACGAGCAGTACTTC
>TRBV9|TRBJ1-5|-|-
CASSGWGNQPQHF
TGTGCCAGCAGCGGATGGGGCAATCAGCCCCAGCATTTT
>TRBV5-4|TRBJ2-7|-|TRBD1
CASSPGQDSYEQYF
TGTGCCAGCAGCCCGGGACAGGACTCCTACGAGCAGTACTTC
>TRBV29-1|TRBJ2-1|-|-
CSVSDSYYNEQFF
TGCAGCGTTTCGGACAGCTACTACAATGAGCAGTTCTTC
>TRBV27|TRBJ2-7|-|-
CASSFRPRAGEQYF
TGTGCCAGCAGTTTTCGCCCTAGGGCCGGGGAGCAGTACTTC
>TRBV9|TRBJ2-1|-|TRBD2
CASSSSGRENEQFF
TGTGCCAGCAGTTCTAGCGGGAGGGAGAATGAGCAGTTCTTC
>TRBV30|TRBJ2-7|-|TRBD2
CARAGVDYEQYF
TGTGCCCGCGCGGGAGTAGATTACGAGCAGTACTTC
>TRBV18|TRBJ1-2|-|-
CASSPIEGGYTF
TGTGCCAGCTCACCAATCGAGGGTGGCTACACCTTC
>TRBV7-6|TRBJ2-7|-|-
CASSLTNGGYEQYF
TGTGCCAGCAGCTTAACTAACGGGGGTTACGAGCAGTACTTC
>TRBV30|TRBJ1-6|-|-
CAWSPGYSPLHF
TGTGCCTGGAGTCCGGGCTATTCACCCCTCCACTTT
>TRBV29-1|TRBJ1-1|few|-
CSLPRGKTEAFF
TGCAGCCTTCCGCGGGGTAAAACTGAAGCTTTCTTT
>TRBV11-1|TRBJ1-1|few|-
CASSSTRQESNTEAFF
TGTGCCAGCAGCTCCACCCGACAGGAATCTAACACTGAAGCTTTCTTT
>TRBV11-2|TRBJ1-2|-|-
CASSLVIGARGYTF
TGTGCCAGCAGCTTAGTTATTGGGGCGAGGGGCTACACCTTC
>TRBV7-6|TRBJ2-2|-|TRBD2
CASSPRTSGNTGELFF
TGTGCCAGCAGCCCCCGGACTAGCGGGAACACCGGGGAGCTGTTTTTT
>TRBV9|TRBJ1-2|-|-
CASSVDGQFYGYTF
TGTGCCAGCAGCGTAGACGGCCAATTCTATGGCTACACCTTC
>TRBV6-6|TRBJ2-3|-|TRBD2
CATSGLAGGTDTQYF
TGTGCCACATCGGGACTAGCGGGCGGCACAGATACGCAGTATTTT
>TRBV28|TRBJ2-5|-|-
CASSPGQQETQYF
TGTGCCAGCAGTCCAGGACAGCAAGAGACCCAGTACTTC
>TRBV9|TRBJ2-1|-|TRBD2
CASSIEGLYNEQFF
TGTGCCAGCAGTATTGAGGGACTATACAATGAGCAGTTCTTC
>TRBV6-1|TRBJ2-3|-|-
CASSEGSRFTDTQYF
TGTGCCAGCAGTGAGGGTAGTCGGTTCACAGATACGCAGTATTTT
>TRBV2|TRBJ1-5|-|-
CASRLRDTSNQPQHF
TGTGCCAGCAGACTTCGGGACACAAGCAATCAGCCCCAGCATTTT
>TRBV19|TRBJ1-2|-|-
CASSIRRKDYGYTF
TGTGCCAGTAGTATTAGGCGGAAGGACTATGGCTACACCTTC
>TRBV2|TRBJ2-2|-|-
CASSVIRNTGELFF
TGTGCCAGCAGTGTCATAAGGAACACCGGGGAGCTGTTTTTT